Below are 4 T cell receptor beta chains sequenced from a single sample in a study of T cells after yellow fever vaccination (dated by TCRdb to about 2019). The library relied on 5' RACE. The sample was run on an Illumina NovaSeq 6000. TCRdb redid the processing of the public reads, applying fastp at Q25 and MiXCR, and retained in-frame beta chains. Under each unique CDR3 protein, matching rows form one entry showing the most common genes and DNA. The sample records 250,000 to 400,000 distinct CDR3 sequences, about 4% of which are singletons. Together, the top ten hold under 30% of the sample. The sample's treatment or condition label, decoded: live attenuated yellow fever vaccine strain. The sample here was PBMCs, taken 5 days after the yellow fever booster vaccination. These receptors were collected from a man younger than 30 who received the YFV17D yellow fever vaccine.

The DNA of the CDR3 is TGTGCCAGCAGTTCGAGGATGGGCGAGCAGTACGTC. Its translation: CASSSRMGEQYV. J is TRBJ2-7 and V is TRBV6-2 or TRBV6-3, with D uncertain. CDR1 and CDR2 from the germline V gene are MNHEY and SVGEGT. This CDR3 is 12 amino acids long. Trimming shortened V by 4 bases and J by 6 bases, and 10 bases separated the two germline ends.

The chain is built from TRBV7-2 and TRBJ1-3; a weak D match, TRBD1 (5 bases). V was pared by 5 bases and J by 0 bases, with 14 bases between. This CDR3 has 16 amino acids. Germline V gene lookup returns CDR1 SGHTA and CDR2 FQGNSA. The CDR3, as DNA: TGTGCCAGCAGCCCCATGGGGGTTCTCTCTGGAAACACCATATATTTT. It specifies CASSPMGVLSGNTIYF.

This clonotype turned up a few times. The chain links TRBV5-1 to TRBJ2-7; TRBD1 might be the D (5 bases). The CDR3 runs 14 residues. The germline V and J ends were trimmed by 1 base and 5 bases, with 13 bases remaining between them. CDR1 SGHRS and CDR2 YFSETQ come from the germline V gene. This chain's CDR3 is CASSLIRRENEQYF. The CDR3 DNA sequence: TGCGCCAGCAGCTTGATCCGCAGGGAAAACGAGCAGTACTTC.

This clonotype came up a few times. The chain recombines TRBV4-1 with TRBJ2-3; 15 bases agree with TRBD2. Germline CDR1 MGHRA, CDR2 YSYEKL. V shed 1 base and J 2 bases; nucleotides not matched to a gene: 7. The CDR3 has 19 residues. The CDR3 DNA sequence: TGCGCCAGCAGCCAAGTCGCAGGACTAGCGGGGGGGGACACAGATACGCAGTATTTT. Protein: CASSQVAGLAGGDTDTQYF.